The entry that follows covers one T cell receptor beta chain sequence. Its target antigen remains unknown. Base qualities are not at hand, and no much larger clone is one base apart. Donors were healthy HIV-negative adults with no recently reported acute infections or vaccinations. All donors were Caucasian adults living in Nashville, Tennessee, USA. Magnetic negative selection was used to enrich CD4+ T cells, after which naive cells were positively selected on CD45RA and the negative fraction became the memory subset. Blood was obtained by leukapheresis, after which PBMCs were separated by Ficoll-Histopaque density gradient centrifugation and cryopreserved in liquid nitrogen vapor phase. Purity and quantity of every magnetically sorted T cell population were checked by analytical flow cytometry. From each sorted fraction, genomic DNA was isolated and quantified by UV absorbance on a Nanodrop 2000c.

Using the deep immunoSEQ assay, multiplex PCR amplified TCR CDR3 regions from genomic DNA. Extracted genomic DNA from each cell subset was distributed evenly across all wells of several immunoSEQ 96-well plates, and each plate was treated as a replicate. Each replicate PCR for sorted subsets received around 0.2 ug genomic DNA, equal to about 29,000 T cell genomes. Purified libraries were measured with a Qubit 3.0 fluorometer, size-checked on a Bioanalyzer 2100, and measured again with the KAPA Library Quantification kit. Each immunoSEQ 96-well plate was sequenced on its own single-read 150-cycle Illumina NextSeq 550 flow cell. The paper's processing steps were these. Because the immunoSEQ output held only junctional sequences and lacked quality scores, the filtering could not match the filtering applied to full-length reads. Sequences were annotated with PyIR, a Python wrapper for IgBLAST v1.9, and V/J genes and CDR3 were assigned using IMGT germline references. Reads with weak V/J assignments (E-value above 1e-6), missing CDR3, stop codons, out-of-frame junctions, or ambiguous translated residues were removed. V3J clonotypes were defined as sequences sharing the same inferred V gene, J gene, and CDR3 amino acid sequence. To compute the percentage overlap between repertoires, the number of shared unique clonotypes was divided by the size of the smaller repertoire. Repertoire richness was assessed with RTK rarefaction, the Chao1 estimator, and Recon v2.1 estimates of unobserved clonotypes. Generation probabilities for all TCRbeta clonotypes obtained by the gDNA method from a few donors were computed using OLGA. TCRdb took this table from immuneACCESS and kept in-frame rearrangements with V and J called. Such tables lack part of the clones; where checked against another copy, unresolved V genes explain under half of the gap, and the rest is unexplained. For V, J and clone size, that table is used; D and trimming come from the DNA. For this sample the table gives some 2,500,000 clones, of which 93% were detected only once. Roughly 0.39% of the sample is taken by the ten largest.

The sample comes from a study of shared clonotypes between healthy human individuals (TCRdb year 2020). The study in broad terms: Three men and a couple of women, aged 18 to 49 years, made up the cohort. Different laboratories and diverse techniques were used to prepare libraries and sequence TCR repertoires, to increase sequencing depth and limit assay-specific biases. For each donor, CD4 naive and CD4 memory were each run on three plates, CD8 naive on two plates, and CD8 memory on one plate. Blood TCR repertoires of roughly 5 healthy adults were deeply sequenced to estimate repertoire size and the extent of clonotype sharing between individuals. Between about 0.9 and 10 billion PBMCs per donor were obtained by leukapheresis.

The investigation overall reported the following: Because the study included only a small number of donors, the genetic and exposure-history diversity represented was limited. Sampling was limited to blood, and TCR repertoires in tissue likely differ from TCR repertoires in blood. Naive subsets generally had larger estimated clonotype richness than memory subsets did. Compared with non-shared clonotypes, the clonotypes found in all four sorted-subset donors had higher generation probabilities. Rarefaction of sorted-subset datasets indicated incomplete sequencing despite the large sequencing depth. Across four donors, approximately 5% of naive CD4, around 3.5% of naive CD8, about 2.3% of memory CD4, and approximately 0.4% of memory CD8 clonotypes were shared. Pairwise subsampling indicated that sequencing depth was expected to affect the degree of clonotype sharing among donors.

The germline V gene encodes CDR1 SGHRS and CDR2 YFSETQ. The junction shows trimming of 1 base on V and 6 bases on J, and the gene matches do not reach 4 bases of it. The CDR3 has 14 amino acids, counting the end cysteine and phenylalanine. The sequence is cut down to CDR3 DNA, 42 bases in frame from base 1. This receptor was identified in a man in his late teens or twenties in good health. Some clones in this sample may be carry-over from other donors' samples. This sequence uses TRBV5-1 and TRBJ2-1, with 7 junctional bases fitting TRBD1. Input material: naive CD4+ T cells from PBMCs. The label giving this sample's cell subset or site can be read as: CD45RA+ positively selected. The DNA reads as follows: TGCGCCAGCAGCTTGCTTAACAGGGGCAATGAGCAGTTCTTC. Its translation is CASSLLNRGNEQFF.